This T cell receptor beta chain came from a study of monozygotic twins with inflammatory bowel disease. TCRdb reanalyzed the 5' RACE reads and collapses them to one entry per CDR3 protein, without DNA. The table for this sample gives some 170,000 distinct CDR3 sequences. The study's findings and limits: Other individuals had fewer clonotypes in common with IBD patients than with healthy twins, especially with disease activity.

As concerns this clonotype: Its specificity is unknown.

The CDR3 runs to 13 residues. Germline V gives CDR1 SGHVS, CDR2 FNYEAQ. The sequence came from a human donor with ulcerative colitis or Crohn's disease, or a healthy co-twin of an affected twin (not recorded which). Source material: blood. The V call is TRBV7-6, the J call TRBJ2-5; TCRdb proposes TRBD2, but this gene call is untestable without DNA. Here the CDR3 reads CASSLGRRETQYF.